A selection of T cell receptor beta chains follows, all from one sample in a study of a mutant IDH1 vaccine in newly diagnosed glioma. The assay was immunoSEQ multiplex PCR, and TCRdb's table has in-frame clones only and misses some. The sample includes fewer than 70,000 clones, about 87% seen only once; the top ten take about 4.2%. Antigens of these TCRs are unknown. Sample: PBMCs, taken from a glioma patient whose treatment included an IDH1 peptide vaccine. The receptors originated from a woman aged 40-49 years with glioma. The CDR3 runs from the conserved cysteine through the conserved F or W. A D gene is named only where the DNA matches it firmly.

D,V,J,DNA,CDR3
TRBD1,TRBV5-1,TRBJ2-3,TGCGCCAGCAGCTCTACAGGGGCGAGTACAGATACGCAGTATTTT,CASSSTGASTDTQYF
.,TRBV28,TRBJ2-5,TGTGCCAGCAGTTTTAGAGAGACCCAGTACTTC,CASSFRETQYF
TRBD1,TRBV10-3,TRBJ1-2,TGTGCCATCAGTGAAGTGGGACAGGGGGACTATGGCTACACCTTC,CAISEVGQGDYGYTF
.,TRBV25-1,TRBJ2-5,TGTGCCAGCTGCGGCCTCCAAGAGACCCAGTACTTC,CASCGLQETQYF
.,TRBV2,TRBJ1-5,TGTGCCAGCAGTGAATGGGCGGACAATCAGCCCCAGCATTTT,CASSEWADNQPQHF
TRBD1,TRBV4-3,TRBJ2-1,TGCGCCAGCAGCCAAGATAAGGGACAGGGGTGGAATGAGCAGTTCTTC,CASSQDKGQGWNEQFF
.,TRBV5-1,TRBJ1-2,TGCGCCAGCAGAGTCGATCAGGGCGACTATGGCTACACCTTC,CASRVDQGDYGYTF
.,TRBV5-4,TRBJ1-5,TGTGCCAGCAGCTTGTACGGTGCTAGCAATCAGCCCCAGCATTTT,CASSLYGASNQPQHF
TRBD1,TRBV4-2,TRBJ2-7,TGTGCCAGCAGCCAAGCTCAGGGGGTCTACGAGCAGTACTTC,CASSQAQGVYEQYF
TRBD2,TRBV2,TRBJ2-1,TGTGCCAGCAGTCTAGGACTAGCGGTTGGCAATGAGCAGTTCTTC,CASSLGLAVGNEQFF
.,TRBV27,TRBJ1-1,TGTGCCAGCAGTTTTAGACCGAGCGCGCCGGGCACTGAAGCTTTCTTT,CASSFRPSAPGTEAFF
.,TRBV2,TRBJ1-4,TGTGCCAGCAGCCGACAGACTTCTAATGAAAAACTGTTTTTT,CASSRQTSNEKLFF
.,TRBV4-1,TRBJ2-7,TGCGCCAGCAGCCAAGAGTTATTCTGGGACCTCTACGAGCAGTACTTC,CASSQELFWDLYEQYF
TRBD1,TRBV19,TRBJ1-6,TGTGCCAGTAGTATATTGCTGGACAGGGATTATAATTCACCCCTCCACTTT,CASSILLDRDYNSPLHF